In its sample, the clone carrying this T cell receptor beta chain was seen many times. What it binds is unknown. For the second PCR, which ran for 7 to 11 cycles, a sample-barcoded 5' primer and a J-beta primer mix were used. Via MiXCR, TCRdb re-called the 5' RACE reads, giving one row per CDR3 protein. The table shows some 1.5 million distinct CDR3 sequences, with approximately 30% occurring only once. The CDR3 covers 17 residues. V was clipped by 3 bases and J by 0 bases, with 12 bases between them. Germline V gives CDR1 KGHSH, CDR2 LQKENI. This specimen belongs to a study of blood T cells in healthy people across ages. Study conclusions and caveats: Naive and antigen-experienced cells were not separated, limiting conclusive comparison. Age advanced and TCR beta diversity per million T cells fell, roughly linearly. Naive T cell percentage and TCR beta diversity correlated strongly.

Each donor's blood draw was around 9.1 milliliters of peripheral blood. The rearrangement uses TRBV18 and TRBJ2-6; D unresolved. Sequenced input: blood. The receptor was derived from a woman in her 30s in good health. The DNA for the CDR3 is TGTGCCAGCTCACCCTTCCCGCTGCGCTCTGGGGCCAACGTCCTGACTTTC. The encoded protein is CASSPFPLRSGANVLTF.